These 26 T cell receptor beta chains were sequenced from one sample in a study of blood T cell repertoires in COVID-19. Repertoires were generated with immunoSEQ multiplex PCR, while TCRdb's copy carries only in-frame clones and drops some. The sample holds some 200,000 clones; just over 85% are singletons and the top ten take over 3%. Material: PBMCs or T cells enriched from blood (not recorded which). The source of these receptors is a woman in her thirties or forties with acute COVID-19.

V and J are TRBV5-6 and TRBJ2-7; 7 nucleotides match TRBD1. The CDR3 spans 16 residues. Germline values: CDR1 SGHDT, CDR2 YYEEEE. V shed 3 bases and J 2 bases; nucleotides not matched to a gene: 11. The CDR3 reads CASSWTGPHQPYEQYF. The DNA for the CDR3 is TGTGCCAGCAGCTGGACAGGCCCCCATCAACCCTACGAGCAGTACTTC.

The chain employs TRBV2 and TRBJ2-2, with D hard to call. The CDR3 loop spans 17 amino acids. The germline V gene encodes CDR1 SNHLY and CDR2 FYNNEI. V dropped 2 bases and J dropped 0 bases, with 13 bases sitting between them. CDR3 in DNA: TGTGCCAGCAGTGAATTCCCGACAACCGCGAACACCGGGGAGCTGTTTTTT. This gives the protein CASSEFPTTANTGELFF.

The chain has TRBV4-1 and TRBJ1-1; no clear D. The CDR3 contains 15 residues. V lost 1 base and J 1 base, leaving 10 bases between the germline ends. Per the germline V gene, CDR1 is MGHRA and CDR2 is YSYEKL. DNA for the CDR3: TGCGCCAGCAGCCAAGTACCGGGAGGGAACACTGAAGCTTTCTTT. It yields the protein CASSQVPGGNTEAFF.

The genes are TRBV15 and TRBJ1-5; D gene ambiguous. V lost 6 bases and J lost 0, with 9 bases in between. This CDR3 contains 14 residues. Germline CDR1 and CDR2: LNHNV and YYDKDF (reference sequence). DNA of the CDR3: TGTGCCACCAGTGGAGGCAGTAGCAATCAGCCCCAGCATTTT. Translation: CATSGGSSNQPQHF.

The gene calls are TRBV4-1 and TRBJ1-1, with TRBD1 matching 9 bases. Trimming removed 1 base from V and 4 bases from J; junction bases left unmatched: 13. The CDR3 is 18 amino acids. Germline CDR1 reads MGHRA; CDR2 reads YSYEKL. CDR3 loop: CASSQVSQGARPTTEAFF. The DNA for the CDR3 is TGCGCCAGCAGCCAAGTCTCACAGGGGGCGCGACCGACCACTGAAGCTTTCTTT.

The rearrangement joins TRBV6-5 to TRBJ1-2, with D maybe TRBD1 (6 bases). Germline CDR1 is MNHEY and CDR2 is SVGAGI. CDR3 length equals 14 residues. V dropped 0 bases and J dropped 8 bases, with 13 bases sitting between them. The CDR3 DNA follows: TGTGCCAGCAGTTACTCAGTACAGGGTGGGGGCTACACCTTC. Amino acids: CASSYSVQGGGYTF.

This sequence joins TRBV15 and TRBJ1-4; D is uncertain. V lost 1 base to trimming and J lost 7 bases, with 7 bases between them. The CDR3 totals 13 residues. The V gene's germline CDR1 is LNHNV and CDR2 YYDKDF (reference sequence). As DNA, the CDR3 is TGTGCCACCAGCAGAGTTCCGAGTGAAAAACTGTTTTTT. Amino acid sequence: CATSRVPSEKLFF. Full variable domain (remainder filled in from reference TRBV15 and TRBJ1-4): DAMVIQNPRYQVTQFGKPVTLSCSQTLNHNVMYWYQQKSSQAPKLLFHYYDKDFNNEADTPDNFQSRRPNTSFCFLDIRSPGLGDTAMYLCATSRVPSEKLFFGSGTQLSVL.

This rearrangement joins TRBV6-6 to TRBJ2-2, with D possibly TRBD1 on 6 matching bases. The CDR3 loop spans 21 amino acids. The germline V and J ends were trimmed by 6 bases and 1 base, with 30 bases remaining between them. In germline, CDR1 is MNHNY, CDR2 SVGAGI (reference sequence). For the CDR3, the DNA is TGTGCCAGCAGCCAAACCCCGCCCGCTATCAGCCGGGACAAGAACACCGGGGAGCTGTTTTTT. Its protein is CASSQTPPAISRDKNTGELFF.

This clone was seen a single time. The chain uses TRBV6-5 and TRBJ1-1; 9 nucleotides line up with TRBD1. Germline trimming cut 8 bases from V and 5 bases from J; bases unmatched to any gene: 6. The CDR3 runs to 13 residues. Germline V gene lookup returns CDR1 MNHEY and CDR2 SVGAGI. CDR3 amino acids: CASRQGVNTEAFF. The CDR3 coding sequence is TGTGCCAGCCGACAGGGGGTAAATACTGAAGCTTTCTTT.

This chain uses TRBV5-1 with TRBJ1-2; 7 positions match TRBD1. V was pared by 0 bases and J by 1 base, with 12 bases of the junction left unmatched. The CDR3 is 18 residues long. Looked up from germline, CDR1 is SGHRS and CDR2 is YFSETQ. The CDR3 region has the DNA TGCGCCAGCAGCTTGGTCCCCGACAGGGATACCAATAACTATGGCTACACCTTC. It translates to CASSLVPDRDTNNYGYTF.

Comments on this clone: One junction end disagrees with the germline gene, perhaps due to a read error. This chain links TRBV7-9 with TRBJ2-7; D perhaps matches TRBD1 (6 bases). The germline V gene has CDR1 SEHNR and CDR2 FQNEAQ (reference sequence). The CDR3 contains 12 residues. Here the CDR3 DNA reads TGTGCCAGCATACCGCTAGAGGGGGAGCTGTACTTC. It translates to CASIPLEGELYF.

The rearrangement uses TRBV19 and TRBJ1-3, with 9 bases fitting TRBD1. Germline V gives CDR1 LNHDA, CDR2 SQIVND (reference sequence). The CDR3 consists of 13 residues. Trimming at V came to 7 bases and at J to 8 bases, leaving 6 bases not matched to a gene. In nucleotides, the CDR3 is TGTGCCAGTACCCCGGACAGGGGACACACCATATATTTT. Amino acids: CASTPDRGHTIYF.

V gene TRBV11-3 combines with J gene TRBJ1-1; the match to TRBD1 covers 10 bases. The CDR3 runs 15 residues. Trimming took 5 bases from V and 3 from J; bases not matched to a gene: 6. Germline lookup yields CDR1 SGHNT and CDR2 YENEEA. DNA for the CDR3: TGTGCCAGCAGCAAACCCGGGACAGGGGACACTGAAGCTTTCTTT. It translates to CASSKPGTGDTEAFF.

In nucleotides, the CDR3 is TGCGCCAGCAGCTTGGCCTGGCCTAGCGGGGGGGCGGCTGGGGCCAACGTCCTGACTTTC. This translates into CASSLAWPSGGAAGANVLTF. The V and J genes are TRBV5-1 and TRBJ2-6; TRBD2 agrees at 12 bases. Germline CDR1 and CDR2: SGHRS and YFSETQ. Trimming cost V 0 bases and J 2 bases; bases outside gene matches: 9. The CDR3 spans 20 residues. The full variable domain, rest sourced from reference TRBV5-1 and TRBJ2-6, is KAGVTQTPRYLIKTRGQQVTLSCSPISGHRSVSWYQQTPGQGLQFLFEYFSETQRNKGNFPGRFSGRQFSNSRSEMNVSTLELGDSALYLCASSLAWPSGGAAGANVLTFGAGSRLTVL.

The gene calls are TRBV24-1 and TRBJ2-5; TRBD1 agrees at 8 bases. Germline loops: CDR1 KGHDR, CDR2 SFDVKD. Trimming cost V 5 bases and J 2 bases; bases outside gene matches: 12. This CDR3 comprises 17 residues. CDR3 residues: CATSGPSGGGSQETQYF. DNA for the CDR3: TGTGCCACCAGTGGCCCCTCAGGGGGCGGTTCTCAAGAGACCCAGTACTTC.

This chain connects TRBV7-2 to TRBJ1-5; D remains unclear. The CDR3 runs to 13 residues. V gave up 5 bases and J gave up 4 bases, with 9 bases separating them. Germline V CDR1 and CDR2: SGHTA, FQGNSA. The DNA of the CDR3 is TGTGCCAGCAGCACCCGGTATAATCAGCCCCAGCATTTT. Translated: CASSTRYNQPQHF.

CDR3 loop: CASRNPSGETDTQYF. In DNA, the CDR3 is TGCGCCAGCAGGAACCCTAGCGGGGAGACAGATACGCAGTATTTT. The chain joins TRBV4-1 to TRBJ2-3; 9 positions match TRBD2. V lost 6 bases and J lost 3; bases outside the gene matches: 7. The CDR3 sequence is 15 residues long. From germline, CDR1 is MGHRA and CDR2 YSYEKL.

The chain combines TRBV27 with TRBJ2-5; possible D gene TRBD1, 6 bases. CDR3 length: 14 residues. Germline CDR1 MNHEY, CDR2 SMNVEV (reference sequence). Trimming shortened V by 5 bases and J by 2 bases, and 12 bases separated the two germline ends. CDR3 amino acids: CASSLYRDQETQYF. In DNA form, the CDR3 reads TGTGCCAGCAGTCTTTACAGGGATCAAGAGACCCAGTACTTC.

The rearrangement joins TRBV15 to TRBJ2-1; 9 bases align to TRBD2. Germline-derived CDR1 and CDR2 are LNHNV and YYDKDF (reference sequence). This CDR3 contains 17 residues. V was pared by 2 bases and J by 0 bases, with 5 bases of the junction left unmatched. In DNA form, the CDR3 reads TGTGCCACCAGCAGAAAAGCGGGGGGAAGCTCCTACAATGAGCAGTTCTTC. Amino acids: CATSRKAGGSSYNEQFF.

This chain links TRBV7-6 with TRBJ1-1; D is uncertain. Germline V lookup: CDR1 SGHVS, CDR2 FNYEAQ. Trimming removed 1 base from V and 6 bases from J, with 15 bases in between. The CDR3 loop spans 15 amino acids. CDR3 sequence (DNA): TGTGCCAGCAGCTTAGACTTCGGAGGGCAAGCTGAAGCTTTCTTT. This encodes CASSLDFGGQAEAFF.

The chain links TRBV9 to TRBJ1-2; D unclear. The CDR3 is made up of 14 amino acids. From germline, CDR1 is SGDLS and CDR2 YYNGEE. With 4 bases removed from V and 6 bases from J, the gap between germline ends came to 16 bases. CDR3 in amino acids: CASSHLARDDGYTF. The CDR3 bases are TGTGCCAGCAGCCACCTAGCCCGGGATGATGGCTACACCTTC.

CDR3 residues: CASSQGTGGTDTQYF. For the CDR3, the DNA is TGCGCCAGCAGTCAAGGGACAGGGGGCACAGATACGCAGTATTTT. The V call is TRBV23-1, the J call TRBJ2-3; 10 nucleotides align to TRBD1. TRBV23-1 carries the ORF label, with uncertain function. This CDR3 comprises 15 residues. Germline trimming cut 2 bases from V and 1 base from J; bases unmatched to any gene: 0.

V and J are TRBV6-5 and TRBJ1-1, with 7 bases aligning to TRBD1. CDR3 size: 14 residues. With V trimmed by 5 bases and J by 2 bases, 5 bases remained unmatched. Germline CDR1 MNHEY, CDR2 SVGAGI. CDR3 sequence reads: CASSPYRGNTEAFF. CDR3 coding DNA: TGTGCCAGCAGTCCTTACAGGGGCAACACTGAAGCTTTCTTT.

The chain joins TRBV6-1 to TRBJ1-1; no clear D gene. This CDR3 spans 10 amino acids. The V end was cut by 3 bases, the J end by 7 bases, with 3 bases between. The germline CDR1 and CDR2 sequences are MNHNS and SASEGT. CDR3 in DNA: TGTGCCAGCAGTGACCGTGAAGCTTTCTTT. Amino acids: CASSDREAFF.

The chain employs TRBV7-9 and TRBJ2-1; 8 bases map to TRBD1. The CDR3 covers 14 residues. With 3 bases clipped from V and 3 bases from J, the junction kept 1 base outside the gene matches. Germline V gene data show CDR1 as SEHNR and CDR2 as FQNEAQ (reference sequence). The CDR3 here is CASSFGTGYNEQFF. For the CDR3, the DNA is TGTGCCAGCAGCTTCGGGACAGGCTACAATGAGCAGTTCTTC.

The chain employs TRBV9 and TRBJ1-5; TRBD1 matches at 9 bases. V dropped 3 bases and J dropped 1; count of bases not matched to a gene: 11. From germline, CDR1 is SGDLS and CDR2 YYNGEE. CDR3 length: 18 amino acids. The CDR3 DNA reads as TGTGCCAGCAGCGCAGGACCCGGGACAGGGATAAGCAATCAGCCCCAGCATTTT. Protein: CASSAGPGTGISNQPQHF.